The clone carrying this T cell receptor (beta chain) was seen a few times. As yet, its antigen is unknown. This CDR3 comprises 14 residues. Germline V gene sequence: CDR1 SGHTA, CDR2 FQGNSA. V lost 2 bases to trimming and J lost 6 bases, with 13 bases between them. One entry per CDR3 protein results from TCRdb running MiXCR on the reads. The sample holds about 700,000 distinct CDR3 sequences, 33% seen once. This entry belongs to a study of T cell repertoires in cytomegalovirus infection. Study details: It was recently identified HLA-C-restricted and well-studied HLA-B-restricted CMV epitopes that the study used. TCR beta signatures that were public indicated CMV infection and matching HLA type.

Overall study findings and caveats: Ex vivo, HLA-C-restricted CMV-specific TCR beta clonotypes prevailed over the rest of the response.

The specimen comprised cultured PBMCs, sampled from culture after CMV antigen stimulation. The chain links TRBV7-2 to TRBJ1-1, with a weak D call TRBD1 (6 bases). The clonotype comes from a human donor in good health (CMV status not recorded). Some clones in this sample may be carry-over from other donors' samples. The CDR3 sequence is CASSLSAGAPEAFF. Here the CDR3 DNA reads TGTGCCAGCAGCTTATCGGCAGGGGCCCCTGAAGCTTTCTTT.